The rows below give T cell receptor beta chains drawn from one sample of a study of beta chain features in type 1 diabetes. TCRdb's table, derived via immunoSEQ multiplex PCR, lists solely in-frame clones and lacks some. The profile shows some 410,000 clones, over 10% of them singletons. Sample: naive CD4+ T cells from blood. The receptors shown here come from a woman younger than 30 in good health. Each CDR3 is given with its conserved first and last residue. The D gene is left open where the match is weak. Size is omitted from some rows. Given values are once, few, many or a class for expanded clones.

CDR3aa	CDR3nt	d_gene	j_gene	abundance	v_gene
CSGEDYGYTF	TGCAGCGGGGAAGATTATGGCTACACCTTC	-	TRBJ1-2	few	TRBV20-1
CASRQEANYGYTF	TGTGCCAGCAGACAGGAAGCTAACTATGGCTACACCTTC	-	TRBJ1-2	few	TRBV2
CACIGNSPLHF	TGTGCCTGCATAGGGAATTCACCCCTCCACTTT	-	TRBJ1-6	few	TRBV6-1
CASSLASGSEAFF	TGTGCCAGCAGCTTAGCGAGTGGTTCTGAAGCTTTCTTT	-	TRBJ1-1	-	TRBV7-2
CASSQQKNTEAFF	TGTGCCAGCAGTCAACAGAAGAACACTGAAGCTTTCTTT	-	TRBJ1-1	-	TRBV6-6
CASSQAVLSGANVLTF	TGTGCCAGCAGCCAAGCAGTCCTCTCTGGGGCCAACGTCCTGACTTTC	-	TRBJ2-6	-	TRBV4-2
CASSPRRQSEAFF	TGTGCCAGCAGCCCCCGGAGGCAGAGTGAAGCTTTCTTT	-	TRBJ1-1	few	TRBV14
CSVDGHLGNTIYF	TGCAGCGTTGATGGTCATCTCGGAAACACCATATATTTT	-	TRBJ1-3	-	TRBV29-1
CASPPGTGEIDTQYF	TGTGCCAGCCCACCGGGGACAGGTGAAATAGATACGCAGTATTTT	TRBD1	TRBJ2-3	-	TRBV28
CASSIQVAVTGELFF	TGTGCCAGCAGCATACAGGTTGCTGTCACCGGGGAGCTGTTTTTT	-	TRBJ2-2	-	TRBV7-2
CASSVEWSAGNTIYF	TGTGCCAGCAGCGTAGAATGGTCGGCTGGAAACACCATATATTTT	-	TRBJ1-3	-	TRBV9
CASSLARWETQYF	TGTGCCAGCAGCTTAGCTCGCTGGGAGACCCAGTACTTC	-	TRBJ2-5	few	TRBV7-2
CASSPPSGPIYGYTF	TGCGCCAGCAGCCCACCCTCGGGCCCCATCTACGGCTACACCTTC	-	TRBJ1-2	few	TRBV4-1
CASSLAGLPYEQYF	TGTGCCAGCAGCTTAGCGGGACTACCCTACGAGCAGTACTTC	TRBD2	TRBJ2-7	few	TRBV7-6
CASSQDLENIQYF	TGCGCCAGCAGCCAAGATCTAGAAAACATTCAGTACTTC	-	TRBJ2-4	few	TRBV4-3
CASSGREVINNEQFF	TGTGCCAGCAGCGGGCGGGAGGTAATCAACAATGAGCAGTTCTTC	TRBD2	TRBJ2-1	-	TRBV7-2
CSVESLHADTQYF	TGCAGCGTTGAGTCGCTACATGCAGATACGCAGTATTTT	-	TRBJ2-3	-	TRBV29-1
CASTQPRTGENIQYF	TGTGCCAGCACCCAACCTAGGACAGGGGAAAACATTCAGTACTTC	TRBD1	TRBJ2-4	few	TRBV6-6
CASSLVRGAHNEQFF	TGTGCCAGCAGCTTAGTGAGAGGCGCCCACAATGAGCAGTTCTTC	-	TRBJ2-1	-	TRBV7-9